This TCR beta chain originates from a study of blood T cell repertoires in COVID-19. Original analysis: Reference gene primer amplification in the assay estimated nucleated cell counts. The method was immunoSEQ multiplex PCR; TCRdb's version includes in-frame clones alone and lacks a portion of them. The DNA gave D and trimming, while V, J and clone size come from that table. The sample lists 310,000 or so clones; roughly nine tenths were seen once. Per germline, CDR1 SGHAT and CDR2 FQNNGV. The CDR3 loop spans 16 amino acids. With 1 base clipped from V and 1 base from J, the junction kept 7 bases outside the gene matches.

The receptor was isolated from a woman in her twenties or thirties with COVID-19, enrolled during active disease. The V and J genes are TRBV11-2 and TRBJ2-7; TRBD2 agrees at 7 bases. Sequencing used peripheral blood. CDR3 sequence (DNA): TGTGCCAGCAGCTTAGTACCTAGCGGACCGTCCTACGAGCAGTACTTC. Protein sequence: CASSLVPSGPSYEQYF. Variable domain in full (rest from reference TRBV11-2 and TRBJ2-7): EAGVAQSPRYKIIEKRQSVAFWCNPISGHATLYWYQQILGQGPKLLIQFQNNGVVDDSQLPKDRFSAERLKGVDSTLKIQPAKLEDSAVYLCASSLVPSGPSYEQYFGPGTRLTVT.